This TCR beta chain emerged from a study of blood T cell repertoires in COVID-19. This CDR3 has 14 residues. Germline values: CDR1 LNHDA, CDR2 SQIVND (reference sequence). Trimming took 5 bases from V and 1 from J, leaving 9 bases between them. This clone is a singleton in its sample. Produced via immunoSEQ multiplex PCR; TCRdb's table is partial and in-frame only. The sample lists 160,000 or so clones, over 70% occurring once. The receptor was derived from a man aged 55 to 70 with acute or convalescent COVID-19. V and J are TRBV19 and TRBJ1-5, with D uncertain. Sequencing input: peripheral blood. The CDR3 nucleotides are TGTGCCAGTAGTTACATGGTAAGCAATCAGCCCCAGCATTTT. Its protein product is CASSYMVSNQPQHF. The variable domain in full, completed from reference TRBV19 and TRBJ1-5, reads DGGITQSPKYLFRKEGQNVTLSCEQNLNHDAMYWYRQDPGQGLRLIYYSQIVNDFQKGDIAEGYSVSREKKESFPLTVTSAQKNPTAFYLCASSYMVSNQPQHFGDGTRLSIL.